These 27 T cell receptor beta chains share one sample of origin, sequenced in a study of cytomegalovirus exposure and HLA in healthy donors. With 60 Vbeta and 13 Jbeta primers, the PCR was carried out. Method: immunoSEQ multiplex PCR; TCRdb's copy keeps in-frame clones and lacks some. Of about 130,000 clones in the sample, roughly 80% were seen once. The material sequenced was PBMCs. These receptors were taken from a man under 40 in good health and CMV-seropositive.

The gene calls are TRBV29-1 and TRBJ1-4; D perhaps matches TRBD1 (6 bases). The CDR3 loop spans 15 amino acids. Germline CDR1 is SQVTM and CDR2 is ANQGSEA. Trimming removed 4 bases at V and 2 bases at J, with 14 bases between. The CDR3 loop is CSVAEQGLTNEKLFF. In nucleotides, the CDR3 is TGCAGCGTTGCTGAACAGGGTTTGACTAATGAAAAACTGTTTTTT.

This clone is a singleton in its sample. This CDR3 reads CATSRDGRQLNTEAFF. For the CDR3, the DNA is TGTGCCACCAGCAGAGATGGAAGACAACTGAACACTGAAGCTTTCTTT. The J gene is TRBJ1-1, the V gene TRBV15; D gene unclear. Germline-derived CDR1 and CDR2 are LNHNV and YYDKDF (reference sequence). Trimming pared 0 bases from V and 0 bases from J, leaving 11 bases between. The CDR3 has 16 residues.

The chain joins TRBV5-1 to TRBJ2-3; the D gene is possibly TRBD1 (7 bases). The CDR3 extends over 16 amino acids. CDR1 is SGHRS and CDR2 is YFSETQ in the germline V gene. The V end was cut by 9 bases, the J end by 2 bases, with 22 bases between. The CDR3 nucleotides are TGCGCCACCCAAGATGGCGGGACAGCGAACACAGATACGCAGTATTTT. Translation: CATQDGGTANTDTQYF.

This clone was detected once. The rearrangement joins TRBV4-3 to TRBJ2-1; D is unresolved. The CDR3 loop spans 12 amino acids. Per the germline V gene, CDR1 is LGHNA and CDR2 is YSLEER. V lost 1 base and J lost 10, with 8 bases in between. The CDR3 is CASSQGIREQFF. The CDR3 DNA sequence: TGCGCCAGCAGCCAAGGCATCAGAGAGCAGTTCTTC.

This clone occurred once. The chain employs TRBV2 and TRBJ1-1; TRBD1 is a possible D gene (6 bases). V lost 3 bases to trimming and J lost 8 bases, with 16 bases between them. The CDR3 covers 14 residues. The germline gives CDR1 SNHLY, CDR2 FYNNEI. The CDR3 DNA is TGTGCCAGCAGTGACTGGGGGCCCGAGCAAGAAGCTTTCTTT. Translation: CASSDWGPEQEAFF.

In the case of this clone: The same CDR3 is also encoded by other DNA sequences in this sample. The chain joins TRBV5-1 to TRBJ1-2, with D unclear. The germline gives CDR1 SGHRS, CDR2 YFSETQ. This CDR3 spans 13 amino acids. Trimming removed 0 bases from V and 2 bases from J, with 5 bases in between. In DNA, the CDR3 is TGCGCCAGCAGCTTGGACCGGAACTATGGCTACACCTTC. This encodes CASSLDRNYGYTF.

The gene calls are TRBV29-1 and TRBJ2-7; 8 bases are a match to TRBD1. Trimming cost V 4 bases and J 6 bases; bases outside gene matches: 5. The CDR3 loop spans 12 amino acids. The V gene's germline CDR1 is SQVTM and CDR2 ANQGSEA. CDR3 coding DNA: TGCAGCGTTGCCAGGACAGGGACCGAGCAGTACTTC. Protein product: CSVARTGTEQYF.

This clone is a singleton in its sample. The chain has TRBV5-1 and TRBJ1-1, with a possible D match to TRBD1 (6 bases). The V end was cut by 7 bases, the J end by 5 bases, with 18 bases between. CDR1 and CDR2 (germline): SGHRS, YFSETQ. The CDR3 is 14 amino acids. CDR3 loop: CASAPVRGATEAFF. The CDR3 DNA sequence: TGCGCCAGCGCCCCCGTACGGGGGGCGACTGAAGCTTTCTTT.

This clone has a handful of counts. The rearrangement links TRBV11-2 to TRBJ2-7; 13 bases agree with TRBD2. V trimming: 4 bases; J trimming: 5 bases; junction bases outside the gene matches: 11. The CDR3 covers 17 residues. Per germline, CDR1 SGHAT and CDR2 FQNNGV. As DNA, the CDR3 is TGTGCCAGCAGCTCCGGACTAGCGGGAGCGAAACCTAACGAGCAGTACTTC. The encoded protein is CASSSGLAGAKPNEQYF.

The chain has TRBV27 and TRBJ2-4; no clear D. V was pared by 4 bases and J by 8 bases, with 12 bases between. The CDR3 runs to 13 residues. Per the germline V gene, CDR1 is MNHEY and CDR2 is SMNVEV (reference sequence). As DNA, the CDR3 is TGTGCCAGCAGTTATGGAAACGCGGACATTCAGTACTTC. This gives the protein CASSYGNADIQYF.

This clone was found once. J is TRBJ2-5 and V is TRBV13; D gene ambiguous. This CDR3 has 12 amino acids. Germline V gene lookup returns CDR1 PRHDT and CDR2 FYEKMQ (reference sequence). The V end lost 3 bases, the J end lost 2 bases, and 4 bases lay between the germline ends. In nucleotides, the CDR3 is TGTGCCAGCAGCTTGACTCAAGAGACCCAGTACTTC. This gives the protein CASSLTQETQYF. Filled out from reference TRBV13 and TRBJ2-5, the complete variable domain reads AAGVIQSPRHLIKEKRETATLKCYPIPRHDTVYWYQQGPGQDPQFLISFYEKMQSDKGSIPDRFSAQQFSDYHSELNMSSLELGDSALYFCASSLTQETQYFGPGTRLLVL.

The chain employs TRBV7-6 and TRBJ2-3; TRBD2 matches 10 bases. Germline V gives CDR1 SGHVS, CDR2 FNYEAQ. Trimming removed 5 bases from V and 3 bases from J; junction bases left unmatched: 5. The CDR3 extends over 15 amino acids. The CDR3 DNA is TGTGCCAGCAGCCCTAGCGGGAGCGCAACAGATACGCAGTATTTT. As protein: CASSPSGSATDTQYF.

The CDR3 region is CASSPGDSTEREQYF. The CDR3 coding sequence is TGTGCCAGCAGCCCTGGGGACTCCACGGAGAGAGAGCAGTACTTC. V and J are TRBV6-5 and TRBJ2-7; D might be TRBD2 (6 bases). The germline CDR1 and CDR2 sequences are MNHEY and SVGAGI. CDR3 length: 15 amino acids. The germline V and J ends were trimmed by 6 bases and 7 bases, with 22 bases remaining between them.

The chain couples TRBV5-6 to TRBJ2-7; 8 bases align to TRBD1. The CDR3 is 14 residues long. The germline V gene has CDR1 SGHDT and CDR2 YYEEEE. J gave up 2 bases and V 2 bases, and 3 bases lay outside the gene matches. As DNA, the CDR3 is TGTGCCAGCAGCTTCGGGACAGGTACCTACGAGCAGTACTTC. Translating gives CASSFGTGTYEQYF.

This chain connects TRBV5-1 to TRBJ2-2, with 8 nucleotides matching TRBD1. V shed 4 bases, J shed 0 bases, and the junction held 5 bases outside the gene matches. The CDR3 spans 16 residues. Germline V lookup: CDR1 SGHRS, CDR2 YFSETQ. CDR3 sequence: CASSLRTGTNTGELFF. For the CDR3, the DNA is TGCGCCAGCAGCCTACGGACAGGGACGAACACCGGGGAGCTGTTTTTT. The whole variable domain, filled in from reference TRBV5-1 and TRBJ2-2, reads KAGVTQTPRYLIKTRGQQVTLSCSPISGHRSVSWYQQTPGQGLQFLFEYFSETQRNKGNFPGRFSGRQFSNSRSEMNVSTLELGDSALYLCASSLRTGTNTGELFFGEGSRLTVL.

In its sample, this clone was seen a few times. The chain carries TRBV5-5 and TRBJ1-1; tentatively, D is TRBD1 (5 bases). V lost 1 base to trimming and J lost 1 base, with 5 bases between them. Germline loops: CDR1 SGHKS, CDR2 YYEKEE (reference sequence). CDR3 length: 13 amino acids. DNA of the CDR3: TGTGCCAGCAGCTTGACAGGGAACACTGAAGCTTTCTTT. This codes for CASSLTGNTEAFF.

The chain joins TRBV7-2 to TRBJ1-2, with TRBD1 matching 7 bases. This CDR3 has 14 residues. Germline CDR1 reads SGHTA; CDR2 reads FQGNSA. Trimming at V came to 3 bases and at J to 9 bases, leaving 10 bases not matched to a gene. CDR3 sequence (DNA): TGTGCCAGCAGCTTCGGCGGGACAGTAGGGAGCTACACCTTC. It is translated as CASSFGGTVGSYTF.

The rearrangement uses TRBV27 and TRBJ2-7; 7 bases match TRBD1. The V gene end was trimmed by 2 bases and the J gene end by 6 bases; junction bases not matched to a gene: 7. Germline V gene sequence: CDR1 MNHEY, CDR2 SMNVEV (reference sequence). The CDR3 is 14 residues long. The CDR3 DNA sequence: TGTGCCAGCAGTTTAACTGGGACAGCTCTCGAGCAGTACTTC. Amino acid sequence: CASSLTGTALEQYF.

The chain uses TRBV19 and TRBJ2-7, with 9 bases identical to TRBD1. The CDR3 loop spans 14 amino acids. V lost 3 bases, J lost 6 bases, and 6 bases stayed unmatched. CDR1 LNHDA and CDR2 SQIVND come from the germline V gene (reference sequence). CDR3 DNA: TGTGCCAGTAGTATTAAAGGGACAGGGAGCGAGCAGTACTTC. Translating it yields CASSIKGTGSEQYF.

The V and J genes are TRBV4-1 and TRBJ2-7; maybe TRBD1 (6 bases). The length of the CDR3 is 16 residues. Per germline, CDR1 MGHRA and CDR2 YSYEKL. Trimming left V 3 bases short and J 4 bases short, with 19 bases between. In DNA form, the CDR3 reads TGCGCCAGCAGCCAGAGCTCCGGGACACAGATATACGAGCAGTACTTC. Protein product: CASSQSSGTQIYEQYF.

V gene TRBV28 combines with J gene TRBJ2-4, with D perhaps TRBD2 (6 bases). Germline lookup yields CDR1 MDHEN and CDR2 SYDVKM. The CDR3 sequence is 11 residues long. The V end lost 3 bases, the J end lost 9 bases, and 6 bases lay between the germline ends. CDR3: CASSFGGIQYF. The DNA for the CDR3 is TGTGCCAGCAGTTTCGGGGGCATTCAGTACTTC.

The V gene is TRBV27, the J gene TRBJ2-1; TRBD2 agrees at 10 bases. Germline CDR1 and CDR2: MNHEY and SMNVEV (reference sequence). V trimming: 3 bases; J trimming: 2 bases; junction bases outside the gene matches: 1. CDR3 length: 15 amino acids. The CDR3 region is CASSFSGRTYNEQFF. The CDR3 DNA reads as TGTGCCAGCAGTTTTAGCGGGAGGACCTACAATGAGCAGTTCTTC.

V and J are TRBV7-9 and TRBJ2-7; weak D call: TRBD2 (5 bases). Germline V gene data show CDR1 as SEHNR and CDR2 as FQNEAQ (reference sequence). Trimming stripped 5 bases from V and 2 bases from J, with 19 bases between. This CDR3 is built from 16 residues. In nucleotides, the CDR3 is TGTGCCAGCAGCCGACGCTCGGGAAACAGACCCTACGAGCAGTACTTC. Protein sequence: CASSRRSGNRPYEQYF.

This rearrangement joins TRBV28 to TRBJ1-2; 8 bases match TRBD1. V was pared by 3 bases and J by 6 bases, with 3 bases of the junction left unmatched. Germline V lookup: CDR1 MDHEN, CDR2 SYDVKM. The CDR3 runs to 13 residues. The CDR3 sequence: CASSFQGAHGYTF. The CDR3 nucleotides read TGTGCCAGCAGTTTCCAGGGGGCGCATGGCTACACCTTC.

The gene calls are TRBV5-1 and TRBJ2-1, with D possibly TRBD1 on 8 matching bases. This CDR3 comprises 17 residues. Germline V gene data show CDR1 as SGHRS and CDR2 as YFSETQ. Trimming removed 3 bases at V and 1 base at J, with 17 bases between. This CDR3 is CASSSYRGGSSYNEQFF. For the CDR3, the DNA is TGCGCCAGCAGCTCTTACAGGGGGGGTTCTTCCTACAATGAGCAGTTCTTC.

The V and J genes are TRBV4-2 and TRBJ2-1; 10 bases are shared with TRBD1. J gave up 4 bases and V 2 bases, and 5 bases lay outside the gene matches. The CDR3 sequence is 16 residues long. From germline, CDR1 is LGHNA and CDR2 YNFKEQ. The CDR3 loop reads CASSQPGTGEYNEQFF. CDR3 DNA: TGTGCCAGCAGCCAACCGGGGACAGGGGAATACAATGAGCAGTTCTTC.

This CDR3 reads CASSSNGRNTEAFF. The CDR3 region has the DNA TGTGCCAGCAGCTCCAACGGGAGGAACACTGAAGCTTTCTTT. The J gene is TRBJ1-1, the V gene TRBV7-2; D call uncertain. The V end was cut by 4 bases, the J end by 1 base, with 10 bases between. Germline CDR1 SGHTA, CDR2 FQGNSA. This CDR3 contains 14 residues.